The 20 T cell receptor beta chains below come from one sample, sequenced in a study of post-analysis software for immune sequencing data. General observations from the study: TRBV5-6, TRBV5-1 and TRBV20-1 belonged to a set of roughly five TRBV segments that were more frequent in patients than controls.

These TCRs' antigens remain unknown. Tagging with unique molecular identifiers was a feature of the TCR beta cDNA libraries. Each CDR3 protein gets one entry after TCRdb re-called the PCR reads with MiXCR. The table includes about 540,000 distinct CDR3 sequences, 30% to 40% detected once. Sequenced: blood. Receptors were obtained from a girl under 18 with multiple sclerosis.

V gene TRBV29-1 combines with J gene TRBJ1-1; possible D gene TRBD1, 5 bases. This CDR3 has 14 residues. Per the germline V gene, CDR1 is SQVTM and CDR2 is ANQGSEA. Deletions cut 6 bases from V and 3 bases from J, with 17 bases between. In DNA, the CDR3 is TGCAGCGTGGCAGGGTTTAACGGGGACACTGAAGCTTTCTTT. This encodes CSVAGFNGDTEAFF.

V usage is TRBV7-3 and J usage is TRBJ2-1; 11 bases are a match to TRBD2. The CDR3 sequence is 15 residues long. J was trimmed by 8 bases and V by 5 bases; bases with no gene match: 8. Germline CDR1 and CDR2: SGHTA and FQGTGA. CDR3 residues: CASSPMGLAEDEQFF. The CDR3 bases are TGTGCCAGCAGCCCCATGGGACTAGCGGAAGATGAGCAGTTCTTC.

The V gene is TRBV20-1, the J gene TRBJ2-1, with TRBD2 matching 7 bases. V lost 0 bases to trimming and J lost 4 bases; unmatched junction nucleotides: 6. CDR1 and CDR2 (germline): DFQATT, SNEGSKA (reference sequence). The CDR3 contains 15 residues. The CDR3 is CSARDRTRAYNEQFF. The CDR3 DNA is TGCAGTGCTAGAGATAGGACTAGGGCATACAATGAGCAGTTCTTC.

In its sample, this clonotype was seen a few times. The rearrangement links TRBV7-9 to TRBJ1-2; no firm D call. CDR3 size: 14 residues. V lost 5 bases to trimming and J lost 1 base, with 11 bases between them. Germline CDR1 reads SEHNR; CDR2 reads FQNEAQ (reference sequence). This CDR3 reads CASSPRPSNYGYTF. DNA for the CDR3: TGTGCCAGCAGCCCGAGGCCGAGTAACTATGGCTACACCTTC.

The chain has TRBV7-9 and TRBJ1-1; D ambiguous. The CDR3 sequence is 15 residues long. V was clipped by 0 bases and J by 3 bases, with 11 bases between them. Looked up from germline, CDR1 is SEHNR and CDR2 is FQNEAQ (reference sequence). CDR3 coding DNA: TGTGCCAGCAGCTTAGCCTACTACAAGTACACTGAAGCTTTCTTT. Amino acid sequence: CASSLAYYKYTEAFF.

This clonotype was seen at least ten times. The rearrangement joins TRBV4-1 to TRBJ1-2; 8 positions agree with TRBD1. The CDR3 runs 16 residues. Germline trimming cut 0 bases from V and 6 bases from J; bases unmatched to any gene: 9. Germline V CDR1 and CDR2: MGHRA, YSYEKL. The CDR3 spells CASSQDRQGARDGYTF. As DNA, the CDR3 is TGCGCCAGCAGCCAAGATAGGCAGGGGGCTAGAGATGGCTACACCTTC.

The chain joins TRBV5-1 to TRBJ1-2; 10 bases fit TRBD1. After removal of 4 bases from V and 6 bases from J, the junction contained 9 bases not matched to a gene. Germline-derived CDR1 and CDR2 are SGHRS and YFSETQ. This CDR3 is 15 amino acids long. The CDR3 protein is CASSPDRGQENGYTF. Here the CDR3 DNA reads TGCGCCAGCAGCCCAGACAGGGGGCAGGAGAATGGCTACACCTTC. Supplemented by reference TRBV5-1 and TRBJ1-2, the full variable domain reads KAGVTQTPRYLIKTRGQQVTLSCSPISGHRSVSWYQQTPGQGLQFLFEYFSETQRNKGNFPGRFSGRQFSNSRSEMNVSTLELGDSALYLCASSPDRGQENGYTFGSGTRLTVV.

The chain links TRBV18 to TRBJ2-1; 10 positions agree with TRBD1. The germline gives CDR1 KGHSH, CDR2 LQKENI. The CDR3 contains 15 residues. The J segment lost 5 bases and the V segment lost 3 bases, leaving 4 bases of the junction unmatched. DNA of the CDR3: TGTGCCAGCTCACCTGACAGGGGGCAGAACAATGAGCAGTTCTTC. Translated, it gives CASSPDRGQNNEQFF.

The CDR3 sequence is CASSEPAGSYNEQFF. For the CDR3, the DNA is TGTGCCAGCAGTGAACCAGCGGGGTCCTACAATGAGCAGTTCTTC. The chain is built from TRBV25-1 and TRBJ2-1; 7 positions agree with TRBD2. V lost 2 bases, J lost 1 base, and 2 bases stayed unmatched. This CDR3 has 15 residues. Germline V gene sequence: CDR1 MGHDK, CDR2 SYGVNS.

This CDR3 reads CASSSGPGDSNQPQHF. As DNA, the CDR3 is TGTGCCAGCAGCTCGGGGCCAGGGGATAGCAATCAGCCCCAGCATTTT. The rearrangement joins TRBV5-6 to TRBJ1-5; D is perhaps TRBD1 (6 bases). The CDR3 spans 16 residues. Germline V gene data show CDR1 as SGHDT and CDR2 as YYEEEE. V was pared by 3 bases and J by 0 bases, with 13 bases between.

A few counts support this clonotype. The chain uses TRBV12-3 or TRBV12-4 and TRBJ2-1; 11 nucleotides align to TRBD2. The CDR3 sequence is 17 residues long. With V trimmed by 6 bases and J by 7 bases, 14 bases remained unmatched. CDR3 sequence reads: CASRPQRLAGSLNEQFF. The DNA of the CDR3 is TGTGCCAGCAGACCACAGCGACTAGCGGGGAGTTTAAATGAGCAGTTCTTC.

The chain carries TRBV25-1 and TRBJ2-5, with TRBD1 matching over 8 bases. Germline assignment: CDR1 MGHDK and CDR2 SYGVNS. With 4 bases clipped from V and 5 bases from J, the junction kept 6 bases outside the gene matches. This CDR3 region has 14 residues. The DNA of the CDR3 is TGTGCCAGCAGTGGCTACAGGGGGAGGGAGACCCAGTACTTC. It is translated as CASSGYRGRETQYF. The full variable domain, its missing parts supplied by reference TRBV25-1 and TRBJ2-5, is EADIYQTPRYLVIGTGKKITLECSQTMGHDKMYWYQQDPGMELHLIHYSYGVNSTEKGDLSSESTVSRIRTEHFPLTLESARPSHTSQYLCASSGYRGRETQYFGPGTRLLVL.

V is TRBV20-1 and J is TRBJ2-2; D is unclear. Trimming cost V 6 bases and J 0 bases, with 14 bases left between them. The CDR3 is 15 residues long. Germline values: CDR1 DFQATT, CDR2 SNEGSKA (reference sequence). CDR3 residues: CSAARANSNTGELFF. CDR3 nucleotides: TGCAGTGCGGCAAGGGCTAATTCGAACACCGGGGAGCTGTTTTTT.

This clonotype has just a few counts. The V gene is TRBV28, the J gene TRBJ1-6; D remains unclear. Trimming took 5 bases from V and 18 from J, leaving 17 bases between them. This CDR3 comprises 12 residues. The germline V gene has CDR1 MDHEN and CDR2 SYDVKM. DNA of the CDR3: TGTGCCAGCAGTCCAAACCGACTGGTCGACCACTTT. Amino acid sequence: CASSPNRLVDHF.

The V call is TRBV24-1, the J call TRBJ2-5; D may be TRBD1 (5 bases). The germline gives CDR1 KGHDR, CDR2 SFDVKD. The CDR3 loop spans 15 amino acids. The V and J ends lost 7 bases and 4 bases respectively, with 18 bases between them. The CDR3 DNA follows: TGTGCCACCAGAGGATTGTACGAGCAGGGAGAGACCCAGTACTTC. Amino acids: CATRGLYEQGETQYF.

The chain joins TRBV20-1 to TRBJ2-7; D gene uncertain. The CDR3 contains 16 residues. V lost 0 bases to trimming and J lost 0 bases, with 15 bases between them. CDR1 DFQATT and CDR2 SNEGSKA come from the germline V gene (reference sequence). The CDR3 protein is CSARDSVRTSSYEQYF. DNA of the CDR3: TGCAGTGCTAGAGATTCTGTTAGGACGAGCTCCTACGAGCAGTACTTC.

This clonotype has just a few counts. This chain uses TRBV12-3 or TRBV12-4 with TRBJ2-5, with D possibly TRBD1 on 5 matching bases. V was clipped by 5 bases and J by 0 bases, with 19 bases between them. This CDR3 has 17 amino acids. This chain's CDR3 is CASSRRPDRSYQETQYF. CDR3 coding DNA: TGTGCCAGCAGTCGTAGACCAGACAGATCGTACCAAGAGACCCAGTACTTC.

The rearrangement joins TRBV5-1 to TRBJ2-5; 8 nucleotides agree with TRBD2. With 0 bases clipped from V and 3 bases from J, the junction kept 1 base outside the gene matches. CDR1 and CDR2 from the germline V gene are SGHRS and YFSETQ. CDR3 size: 14 residues. The CDR3: CASSLELAEETQYF. Here the CDR3 DNA reads TGCGCCAGCAGCTTGGAACTAGCGGAAGAGACCCAGTACTTC.

The rearrangement links TRBV3-1 to TRBJ1-1; TRBD1 matches 8 bases. The CDR3 is 15 residues long. Germline CDR1 and CDR2: LGHDT and YNNKEL (reference sequence). With V trimmed by 2 bases and J by 7 bases, 9 bases remained unmatched. The CDR3, as DNA: TGTGCCAGCAGCCAACGACAGGGGAAATCGGATGAAGCTTTCTTT. It translates to CASSQRQGKSDEAFF.

This chain uses TRBV13 with TRBJ2-7; D remains unclear. Germline assignment: CDR1 PRHDT and CDR2 FYEKMQ (reference sequence). Trimming cost V 2 bases and J 6 bases, with 5 bases left between them. This CDR3 comprises 11 residues. The chain's CDR3 is CASSLSPEQYF. The CDR3 DNA is TGTGCCAGCAGCTTATCACCCGAGCAGTACTTC.